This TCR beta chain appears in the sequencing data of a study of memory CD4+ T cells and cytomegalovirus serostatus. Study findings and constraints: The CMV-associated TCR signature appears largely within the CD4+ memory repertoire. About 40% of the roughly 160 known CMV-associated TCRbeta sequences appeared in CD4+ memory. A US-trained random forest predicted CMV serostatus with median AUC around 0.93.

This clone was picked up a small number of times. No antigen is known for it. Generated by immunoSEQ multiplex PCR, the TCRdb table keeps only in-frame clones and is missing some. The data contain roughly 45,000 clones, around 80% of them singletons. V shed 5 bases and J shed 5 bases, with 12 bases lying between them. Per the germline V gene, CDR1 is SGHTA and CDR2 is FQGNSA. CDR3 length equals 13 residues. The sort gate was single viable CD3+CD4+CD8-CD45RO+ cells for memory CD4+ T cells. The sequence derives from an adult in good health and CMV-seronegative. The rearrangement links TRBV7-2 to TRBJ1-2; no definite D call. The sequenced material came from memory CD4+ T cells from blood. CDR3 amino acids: CASSLGPTYGYTF. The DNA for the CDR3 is TGTGCCAGCAGCCTAGGGCCGACTTATGGCTACACCTTC.